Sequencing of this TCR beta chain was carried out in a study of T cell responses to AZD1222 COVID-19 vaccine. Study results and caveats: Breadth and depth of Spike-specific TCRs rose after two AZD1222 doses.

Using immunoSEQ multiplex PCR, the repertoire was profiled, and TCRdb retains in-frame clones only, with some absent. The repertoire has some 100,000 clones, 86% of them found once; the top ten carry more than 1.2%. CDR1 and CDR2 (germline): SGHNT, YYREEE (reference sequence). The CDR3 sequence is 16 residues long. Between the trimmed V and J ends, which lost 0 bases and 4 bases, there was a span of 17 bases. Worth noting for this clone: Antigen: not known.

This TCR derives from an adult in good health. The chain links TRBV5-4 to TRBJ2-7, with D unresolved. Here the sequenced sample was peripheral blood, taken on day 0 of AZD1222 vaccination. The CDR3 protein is CASSLGDGQTTYEQYF. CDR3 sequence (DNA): TGTGCCAGCAGCTTGGGGGATGGCCAGACCACATACGAGCAGTACTTC. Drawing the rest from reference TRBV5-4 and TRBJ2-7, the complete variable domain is ETGVTQSPTHLIKTRGQQVTLRCSSQSGHNTVSWYQQALGQGPQFIFQYYREEENGRGNFPPRFSGLQFPNYSSELNVNALELDDSALYLCASSLGDGQTTYEQYFGPGTRLTVT.